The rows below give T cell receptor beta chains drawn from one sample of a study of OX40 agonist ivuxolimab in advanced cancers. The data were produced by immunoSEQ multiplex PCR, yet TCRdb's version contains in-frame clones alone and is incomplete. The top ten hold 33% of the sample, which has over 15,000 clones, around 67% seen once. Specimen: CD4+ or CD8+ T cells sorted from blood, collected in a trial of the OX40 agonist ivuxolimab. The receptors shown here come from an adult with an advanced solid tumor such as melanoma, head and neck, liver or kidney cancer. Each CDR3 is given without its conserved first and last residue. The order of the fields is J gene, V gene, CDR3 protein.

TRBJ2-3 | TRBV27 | ASSLSGQGFTDTQY
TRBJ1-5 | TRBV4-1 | ASSRIGPQPQH
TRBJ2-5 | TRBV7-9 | ASSLAGETQY
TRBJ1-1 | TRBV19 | ATRAGIIMNTEAF
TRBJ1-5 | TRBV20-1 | SATSGQPQH
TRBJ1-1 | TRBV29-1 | SVDGRLNTEAF
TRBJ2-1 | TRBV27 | ASSPDSGMYNEQF
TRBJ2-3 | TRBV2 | ASGLEY
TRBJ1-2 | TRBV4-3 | ASSQAAGANYGYT
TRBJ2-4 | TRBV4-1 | ASSQVPRDIQY
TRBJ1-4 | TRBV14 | ASSQGATNEKLF
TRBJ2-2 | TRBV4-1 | ASSPWTGLDTGELF
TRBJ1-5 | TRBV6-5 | ASSYLVGGQPQH
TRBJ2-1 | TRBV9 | ASSPGTTYNEQF